One sample yielded the 28 T cell receptor beta chains listed below, sequenced in a study of spatial heterogeneity in lung cancer. TCRdb processed the 5' RACE reads anew with MiXCR; each CDR3 protein has one entry. The table lists approximately 24,000 distinct CDR3 sequences, around 4.7% of them singletons. Stated time point: sample taken at primary tumor resection. This material consisted of PBMCs, taken at surgery. The receptors were gathered from a male donor with early-stage non-small cell lung cancer.

Points on this clonotype: An end of the junction does not agree with germline; a read error may underlie this. The CDR3 bases are TGTGCCAGCACGGTGGGGGGCTTCGGGGCCTCCCTCTTC. As protein: CASTVGGFGASLF. The gene calls are TRBV5-6 and TRBJ2-7; D is perhaps TRBD1 or TRBD2 (6 bases each). The germline V gene has CDR1 SGHDT and CDR2 YYEEEE. The CDR3 covers 13 residues.

Ten or more counts support this clonotype. This chain links TRBV7-3 with TRBJ2-3, with no clear D. Trimming removed 0 bases at V and 2 bases at J, with 9 bases between. In germline, CDR1 is SGHTA, CDR2 FQGTGA. CDR3 length equals 15 residues. CDR3 amino acids: CASSLTPVATDTQYF. In DNA, the CDR3 is TGTGCCAGCAGCTTAACTCCGGTTGCCACAGATACGCAGTATTTT.

In its sample, this clonotype was seen many times. V is TRBV20-1 and J is TRBJ2-3, with 11 bases matching TRBD2. From germline, CDR1 is DFQATT and CDR2 SNEGSKA (reference sequence). The CDR3 extends over 14 amino acids. Losses at the gene ends were 6 bases for V and 0 bases for J; bases not matched to a gene: 2. CDR3 amino acids: CSAGLAASTDTQYF. The CDR3 bases are TGCAGTGCGGGACTAGCGGCCAGCACAGATACGCAGTATTTT.

The table lists this clonotype with many counts. The rearrangement uses TRBV6-1 and TRBJ2-7; 7 nucleotides align to TRBD2. Germline loops: CDR1 MNHNS, CDR2 SASEGT. Losses at the gene ends were 7 bases for V and 3 bases for J; bases not matched to a gene: 12. CDR3 size: 15 residues. CDR3 in amino acids: CASMGVAGAHYEQYF. CDR3 DNA: TGTGCCAGCATGGGTGTGGCGGGAGCCCACTACGAGCAGTACTTC.

In its sample, this clonotype was seen many times. The chain couples TRBV2 to TRBJ1-5; TRBD1 is a possible D gene (5 bases). The V and J ends lost 6 bases and 6 bases respectively, with 12 bases between them. The CDR3 has 13 amino acids. Germline-derived CDR1 and CDR2 are SNHLY and FYNNEI. The CDR3 here is CASRSRGTQPQHF. As DNA, the CDR3 is TGTGCCAGCAGAAGCAGAGGGACTCAGCCCCAGCATTTT.

This clonotype is classed as medium-sized. The rearrangement uses TRBV6-5 and TRBJ2-2; D remains unclear. In germline, CDR1 is MNHEY, CDR2 SVGAGI. Trimming shortened V by 7 bases and J by 1 base, and 10 bases separated the two germline ends. The CDR3 loop spans 14 amino acids. CDR3 amino acids: CASKLRRNTGELFF. The CDR3 DNA reads TGTGCCAGCAAACTCAGGCGGAACACCGGGGAGCTGTTTTTT.

This clonotype was seen at least ten times. The genes are TRBV6-1 and TRBJ2-1, with 8 bases fitting TRBD1. The CDR3 consists of 13 residues. V gave up 8 bases and J gave up 8 bases; unmatched junction bases: 8. Germline assignment: CDR1 MNHNS and CDR2 SASEGT. The CDR3 region is CASVRGLFDEQFF. The CDR3 DNA sequence: TGTGCCAGCGTCAGGGGGCTGTTTGATGAGCAGTTCTTC.

This clonotype was seen repeatedly, ten times or more. The chain has TRBV6-2 or TRBV6-3 and TRBJ1-2; TRBD1 matches at 7 bases. The CDR3 has 14 amino acids. V dropped 5 bases and J dropped 2; count of bases not matched to a gene: 5. Germline V gene sequence: CDR1 MNHEY, CDR2 SVGEGT. Here the CDR3 DNA reads TGTGCCAGCAGTCAAGAGGGGGCCAACTATGGCTACACCTTC. It codes for CASSQEGANYGYTF.

This clonotype was detected ten times or more. This chain joins TRBV12-3 or TRBV12-4 and TRBJ2-1, with a tentative D call TRBD2 (6 bases). V shed 7 bases and J shed 4 bases, with 14 bases lying between them. The CDR3 contains 14 residues. The CDR3 nucleotides read TGTGCCAGCACCCTCGGCGGGATGTACAATGAGCAGTTCTTC. Translated: CASTLGGMYNEQFF.

The chain uses TRBV2 and TRBJ2-7; D ambiguous. Germline loops: CDR1 SNHLY, CDR2 FYNNEI. The CDR3 spans 16 residues. Trimming pared 6 bases from V and 5 bases from J, leaving 23 bases between. The CDR3 region is CASSLEGALNTHEQYF. The CDR3 DNA follows: TGTGCCAGCAGCCTTGAAGGAGCCCTAAACACCCACGAGCAGTACTTC.

Many counts were recorded for this clonotype. CDR3 region: CSARAPVQGYGYTF. CDR3 DNA: TGCAGTGCTAGAGCCCCCGTGCAGGGCTATGGCTACACCTTC. The chain employs TRBV20-1 and TRBJ1-2, with a weak D call TRBD1 (5 bases). Germline CDR1 is DFQATT and CDR2 is SNEGSKA (reference sequence). V gave up 1 base and J gave up 4 bases, with 13 bases separating them. CDR3 size: 14 residues.

This clonotype was seen many times. This sequence joins TRBV5-1 and TRBJ2-2; 15 bases map to TRBD2. The CDR3 is 19 residues long. V trimming: 3 bases; J trimming: 3 bases; junction bases outside the gene matches: 9. The germline V gene encodes CDR1 SGHRS and CDR2 YFSETQ. For the CDR3, the DNA is TGCGCCAGCAGCTCGGGACTAGCGGGAGGAGGTGCGGACACCGGGGAGCTGTTTTTT. Its protein is CASSSGLAGGGADTGELFF.

This clonotype is categorized as medium-sized. V is TRBV5-5 and J is TRBJ2-1, with TRBD2 identical over 7 bases. Germline assignment: CDR1 SGHKS and CDR2 YYEKEE (reference sequence). Losses at the gene ends were 2 bases for V and 0 bases for J; bases not matched to a gene: 5. The CDR3 length is 16 residues. CDR3 nucleotide sequence: TGTGCCAGCAGCTTTTCGGCTAGCGGCTCCTACAATGAGCAGTTCTTC. It encodes CASSFSASGSYNEQFF.

This clonotype was detected many times. The chain is built from TRBV7-2 and TRBJ1-4; unclear D gene. The germline V gene has CDR1 SGHTA and CDR2 FQGNSA. V was trimmed by 3 bases and J by 5 bases, leaving 4 bases between them. The CDR3 spans 12 residues. DNA of the CDR3: TGTGCCAGCAGCTTTAAGAATGAAAAACTGTTTTTT. As protein: CASSFKNEKLFF.

This clonotype has at least ten counts. Here the CDR3 reads CASSAIGTSTRSYNEQFF. CDR3 nucleotide sequence: TGTGCCAGCAGCGCTATAGGGACTAGCACCCGCTCCTACAATGAGCAGTTCTTC. The V call is TRBV9, the J call TRBJ2-1; the match to TRBD2 covers 9 bases. Germline V gene sequence: CDR1 SGDLS, CDR2 YYNGEE. The trim removed 3 bases at V and 0 bases at J, leaving 10 bases unmatched. The CDR3 runs 18 residues.

This clonotype was detected ten times or more. The chain carries TRBV6-6 and TRBJ2-2; 7 bases align to TRBD2. Germline CDR1 MNHNY, CDR2 SVGAGI (reference sequence). The V and J ends lost 6 bases and 4 bases, in that order; junction bases with no gene match: 8. This CDR3 has 15 residues. Here the CDR3 reads CASSPGGPSTGELFF. The CDR3, as DNA: TGTGCCAGCAGCCCGGGAGGCCCGAGCACCGGGGAGCTGTTTTTT.

There are many counts of this clonotype. The chain uses TRBV24-1 and TRBJ1-1, with D perhaps matching TRBD1 (6 bases). Germline CDR1 KGHDR, CDR2 SFDVKD. CDR3 size: 16 residues. V lost 3 bases to trimming and J lost 4 bases, with 17 bases between them. The CDR3 protein is CATSDHQGRGTTEAFF. DNA of the CDR3: TGTGCCACCAGTGATCACCAGGGGCGAGGGACCACTGAAGCTTTCTTT.

This clonotype came up many times. V gene TRBV7-9 combines with J gene TRBJ2-1; TRBD1 might be the D (6 bases). Trimming stripped 1 base from V and 10 bases from J, with 14 bases between. This CDR3 region has 14 residues. Germline V gene data show CDR1 as SEHNR and CDR2 as FQNEAQ (reference sequence). CDR3: CASSLDGGPSEQFF. The CDR3 DNA reads as TGTGCCAGCAGCTTAGATGGGGGCCCCAGCGAGCAGTTCTTC.

This clonotype was seen ten or more times. The chain combines TRBV29-1 with TRBJ2-6; TRBD1 matches 9 bases. The germline CDR1 and CDR2 sequences are SQVTM and ANQGSEA. CDR3 length: 16 amino acids. Trimming cost V 6 bases and J 1 base; bases outside gene matches: 7. The CDR3 nucleotides read TGCAGCGTAGGGACAGGGTATTTATCTGGGGCCAACGTCCTGACTTTC. Its protein product is CSVGTGYLSGANVLTF.

This clonotype is classed as medium-sized. V gene TRBV28 combines with J gene TRBJ2-2; perhaps TRBD2 as D (6 bases). The germline CDR1 and CDR2 sequences are MDHEN and SYDVKM. This CDR3 contains 12 residues. Between the trimmed V and J ends, which lost 7 bases and 4 bases, there was a span of 7 bases. The CDR3 loop is CASMEGTGELFF. The CDR3 nucleotides are TGTGCCAGCATGGAGGGCACCGGGGAGCTGTTTTTT.

This clonotype was seen only a few times. The chain is built from TRBV5-5 and TRBJ1-2, with D hard to call. This CDR3 has 14 amino acids. Deletions cut 0 bases from V and 4 bases from J, with 10 bases between. Germline assignment: CDR1 SGHKS and CDR2 YYEKEE (reference sequence). In DNA form, the CDR3 reads TGTGCCAGCAGCTTGGGAGGTTATACCTATGGCTACACCTTC. Translating it yields CASSLGGYTYGYTF.

This clonotype was detected many times. The chain carries TRBV2 and TRBJ1-6, with a tentative D call TRBD1 (5 bases). The V gene's germline CDR1 is SNHLY and CDR2 FYNNEI. This CDR3 region has 19 residues. Deletions cut 4 bases from V and 0 bases from J, with 19 bases between. The CDR3, as DNA: TGTGCCAGCAGTGTCACCGCCAGGGACCCCTTCTCCTATAATTCACCCCTCCACTTT. Its translation is CASSVTARDPFSYNSPLHF.

There are many counts of this clonotype. The gene calls are TRBV3-1 and TRBJ1-6; D gene unclear. The CDR3 consists of 17 residues. Germline CDR1 LGHDT, CDR2 YNNKEL (reference sequence). Trimming stripped 5 bases from V and 0 bases from J, with 14 bases between. The CDR3: CASSAQTTSSYNSPLHF. The CDR3 DNA follows: TGTGCCAGCAGCGCCCAGACCACGAGCTCCTATAATTCACCCCTCCACTTT.

This clonotype came up many times. The chain joins TRBV7-8 to TRBJ1-5; unclear D gene. The germline V gene encodes CDR1 SGHVS and CDR2 FQNEAQ. CDR3 size: 13 residues. V was trimmed by 1 base and J by 6 bases, leaving 7 bases between them. The CDR3 here is CASSLGTSQPQHF. The CDR3 DNA reads TGTGCCAGCAGCTTAGGAACCAGTCAGCCCCAGCATTTT.

Many counts were recorded for this clonotype. The V and J genes are TRBV4-3 and TRBJ1-5; no definite D call. Germline V gene lookup returns CDR1 LGHNA and CDR2 YSLEER. The CDR3 is 13 residues long. Trimming removed 0 bases at V and 7 bases at J, with 7 bases between. The CDR3 coding sequence is TGCGCCAGCAGCCAAGATCTTTTCCAGCCCCAGCATTTT. Its protein product is CASSQDLFQPQHF.

V gene TRBV11-2 combines with J gene TRBJ2-7, with D perhaps matching TRBD2 (5 bases). There are 15 residues in the CDR3. CDR1 is SGHAT and CDR2 is FQNNGV in the germline V gene. Trimming removed 6 bases at V and 2 bases at J, with 17 bases between. The DNA of the CDR3 is TGTGCCAGCAGAAGACCGGGAACTAGGACCTACGAGCAGTACTTC. Translation: CASRRPGTRTYEQYF.

This clonotype has ten or more counts. The CDR3 DNA reads TGTGCCAGCTTCCCGAGACTAGCGGGGGGGCAAGAGACCCAGTACTTC. This sequence encodes CASFPRLAGGQETQYF. The gene calls are TRBV6-2 or TRBV6-3 and TRBJ2-5; 14 bases map to TRBD2. V lost 8 bases and J lost 2; bases outside the gene matches: 7. The CDR3 sequence is 16 residues long. Germline loops: CDR1 MNHEY, CDR2 SVGEGT.

This clonotype is categorized as medium-sized. CDR3 loop: CASSLDSGGGQPQHF. The DNA of the CDR3 is TGTGCCAGCAGCTTAGATTCAGGGGGAGGTCAGCCCCAGCATTTT. The genes are TRBV7-2 and TRBJ1-5, with 7 bases that match TRBD1. The J segment lost 6 bases and the V segment lost 1 base, leaving 6 bases of the junction unmatched. This CDR3 contains 15 residues. Germline values: CDR1 SGHTA, CDR2 FQGNSA.